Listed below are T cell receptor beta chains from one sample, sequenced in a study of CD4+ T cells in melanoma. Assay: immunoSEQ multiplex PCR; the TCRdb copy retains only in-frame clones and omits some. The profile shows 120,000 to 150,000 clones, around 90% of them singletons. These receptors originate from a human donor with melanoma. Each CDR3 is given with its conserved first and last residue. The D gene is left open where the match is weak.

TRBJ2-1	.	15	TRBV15	CATSYYTLSYNEQFF
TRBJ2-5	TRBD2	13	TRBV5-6	CASSPRGRETQYF
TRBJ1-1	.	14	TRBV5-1	CASSLGFGNTEAFF
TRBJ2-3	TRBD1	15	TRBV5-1	CASSPRQGSTDTQYF
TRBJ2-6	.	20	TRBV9	CASSVVGGKQVSSGANVLTF
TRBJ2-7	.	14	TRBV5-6	CASKRQGGPYEQYF
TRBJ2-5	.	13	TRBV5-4	CASSLAVRETQYF
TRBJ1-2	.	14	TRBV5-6	CASSSLGETYGYTF
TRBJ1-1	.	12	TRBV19	CASIGMNTEAFF
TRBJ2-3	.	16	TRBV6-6	CASTLLSPGSTDTQYF
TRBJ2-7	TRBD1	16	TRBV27	CASSSSTGTGIHEQYF
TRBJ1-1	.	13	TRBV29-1	CSVPTIAGTEAFF
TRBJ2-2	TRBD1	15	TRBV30	CAWSVGQGDTGELFF
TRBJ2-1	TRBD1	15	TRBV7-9	CASSRTGGPYNEQFF
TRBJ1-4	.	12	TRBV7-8	CASSLFNEKLFF
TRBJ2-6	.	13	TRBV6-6	CASSYAGANVLTF
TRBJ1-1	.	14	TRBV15	CATSRERREAEAFF
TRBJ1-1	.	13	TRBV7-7	CASSRDRGTEAFF
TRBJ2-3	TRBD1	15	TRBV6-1	CASMGQGGSTDTQYF
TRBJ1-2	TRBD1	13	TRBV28	CASRVQGAGGYTF
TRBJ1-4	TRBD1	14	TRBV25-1	CASRQGATNEKLFF
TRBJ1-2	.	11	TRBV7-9	CASSLAYGYTF
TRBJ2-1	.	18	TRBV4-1	CASSQVGGWDSFANEQFF
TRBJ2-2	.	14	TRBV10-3	CAIKQDKNTGELFF
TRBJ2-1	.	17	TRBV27	CASSLSRVLLSYNEQFF
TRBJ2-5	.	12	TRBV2	CASERYQETQYF
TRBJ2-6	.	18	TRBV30	CAWSPQGIRISGANVLTF
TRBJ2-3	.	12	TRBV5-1	CASSLVSDTQYF
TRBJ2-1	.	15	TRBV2	CASSLTGDSYNEQFF
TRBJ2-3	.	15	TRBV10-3	CAISEDSKSTDTQYF
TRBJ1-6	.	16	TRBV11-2	CASSLDHRVGDSPLHF
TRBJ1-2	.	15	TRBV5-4	CASSSRTGDSYGYTF